This TCR beta chain was identified during a study of OX40 agonist ivuxolimab in advanced cancers. For context, the study as a whole: Ivuxolimab was an agonistic, fully human IgG2 monoclonal antibody directed against OX40 (CD134), a costimulatory receptor. Intravenous ivuxolimab was administered to patients every 2 weeks at six dose levels: 0.01, 0.1, 0.3, 1.5, 3 and 10 mg/kg. Of the 50 to 55 dose-escalation patients, hepatocellular carcinoma was present in about 20, melanoma in about 15, renal cell carcinoma in 9 and head and neck cancer in 9. A male proportion of 82.7% and a mean age of approximately 58 years, ranging from about 23 to 90, were recorded for the dose-escalation cohort. Prior anti-PD-1, anti-PD-L1 or anti-CTLA-4 therapy was permitted, and checkpoint inhibitors had been received by about 36% of dose-escalation patients. Partial responses were achieved by three dose-escalation patients, of whom one had hepatocellular carcinoma and two had cutaneous melanoma. Peripheral TCRbeta sequencing was intended to test whether TCR sequence diversity was altered and clonal T-cell expansion was caused by ivuxolimab. The monotherapy dose-escalation portion (N ≈ 52 patients) of the phase I ivuxolimab trial is reported in the paper. What the research found in general, with its limitations: At doses of 0.1 to 3.0 mg/kg, clonal expansion of both CD4+ and CD8+ T cells in blood was seen between baseline and week 6. Low levels of normalized T-cell clonal expansion were also seen in some nonresponding patients. The antigen specificity of the clonally expanded peripheral T cells was not determined. After ivuxolimab, expanded clones were on average more numerous among CD8+ T cells than among CD4+ T cells. In the 0.1-3.0 mg/kg groups, partial responders were among the patients with the lowest normalized peripheral clonal expansion, particularly in CD8+ T cells.

As concerns this clone: The antigen it recognizes is unknown. Nothing much larger sits one base from this clone, and base qualities are not available. This specimen includes other DNA sequences encoding the same CDR3.

According to the germline V gene, CDR1 reads KGHSH and CDR2 reads LQKENI. The CDR3 starts with the cysteine, ends with the phenylalanine, and has 16 residues. The sequence is cut down to CDR3 DNA, 48 bases in frame from base 1. The V end loses 0 bases and the J end loses 1 base, and a stretch of 9 bases separates them. Patients with a history of autoimmune disease or receiving systemic immunosuppression were excluded from the trial. Peripheral blood for TCR sequencing was drawn from every dose cohort at baseline, at cycle 4 day 1 and at cycle 7 day 1. The samples were drawn from a first-in-human, open-label, multicenter phase I dose-escalation trial of ivuxolimab. Adults with locally advanced or metastatic melanoma, renal cell, hepatocellular, or head and neck squamous cell carcinoma were enrolled in the trial. Before TCR sequencing, CD4+ T cells and CD8+ T cells from peripheral blood were sorted into separate populations.

To sequence the TCRbeta CDR3 region, genomic DNA was isolated from the sorted cells. The immunoSEQ Assay was used for sequencing of TCRbeta CDR3 regions. This is the immuneACCESS table as TCRdb keeps it, with only in-frame sequences that have V and J called. A part of the clones is gone; compared with another copy, unresolved V genes explain less than half, and the rest is unexplained. This sample has some 150,000 clones in its table, and roughly 91% of those were observed once. Roughly 1% of the sample is in the top ten clones. This receptor chain uses TRBV18 and TRBJ2-2; the D region possibly corresponds to TRBD1 (6 bases align). The sequence was collected from an adult with an advanced solid tumor such as melanoma, head and neck, liver or kidney cancer. The sample in question was CD4+ or CD8+ T cells sorted from blood, obtained in a trial of the OX40 agonist ivuxolimab. The CDR3 region: CASSPPQGLNTGELFF. The bases read TGTGCCAGCTCACCACCGCAGGGGCTGAACACCGGGGAGCTGTTTTTT.